This T cell receptor beta chain was recovered during a study of T-cell memory formation after mild COVID-19. Overall study context: For the most part, TCR clusters were specific to one donor. Study-wide results and limits: Several responding clones turned up in pre-infection memory, indicating that cross-reactive memory may have taken part. Contracting CD4+ clones were located mainly in CM and EM, and CD8+ clones in EMRA. There was a balanced CD4/CD8 profile in clones contracting day 15 to 85, and later expanders leaned CD4+.

Trimming removed 6 bases at V and 7 bases at J, with 13 bases between. The CDR3 has 13 amino acids. CDR1 MNHNY and CDR2 SVGAGI come from the germline V gene (reference sequence). TCRdb analysed the 5' RACE reads with MiXCR anew, one entry per CDR3 protein. The sample shows over 250,000 distinct CDR3 sequences, about 16% of them seen only once. About this clonotype: Its specificity is not known.

The V and J genes are TRBV6-6 and TRBJ1-5; D is undetermined. Source material: PBMCs or a T cell subset sorted from them (not recorded which). This receptor was taken from a man aged 18 to 29 who had mild COVID-19 (a few samples of this study predate the infection). Cell type and time point are not known. The CDR3 sequence: CASSLSVGQPQHF. The CDR3 DNA reads as TGTGCCAGCAGCCTTTCCGTCGGACAGCCCCAGCATTTT.